Detailed here is one T cell receptor beta chain. Its target is unknown. This specimen belongs to a study of blood T cells in healthy people across ages. Study outcomes and limitations: The study lacked donor CMV status, which possibly confounded expanded clonotype changes. More naive CD4+ cells and higher diversity were found in long-lived than in aged donors. Age brought a roughly linear fall in TCR beta diversity measured per million T cells.

Sample-barcoded 5' priming and a J-beta primer mix drove a second PCR of roughly 7 to 11 cycles. Each of the cDNA molecules was tagged by a template-switch adaptor with 12 random nucleotides. TCRdb fed the 5' RACE reads into MiXCR, producing one record per CDR3 protein. Among around 780,000 distinct CDR3 sequences, about 56% were seen once, and the ten largest hold roughly 26%. CDR1 and CDR2 from the germline V gene are SGHTA and FQGNSA. The junction had 13 bases not matched to a gene; V was cut back by 3 bases and J by 2 bases. The length of the CDR3 is 18 residues. The rearrangement uses TRBV7-2 and TRBJ2-5; 9 bases align to TRBD1. The sequence was obtained from a man between 35 and 55 years old in good health. The sample comprised blood. CDR3 residues: CASSLDADKTGGQETQYF. The CDR3 bases are TGTGCCAGCAGCTTGGATGCGGACAAGACAGGGGGGCAAGAGACCCAGTACTTC. Drawing the rest from reference TRBV7-2 and TRBJ2-5, the complete variable domain is GAGVSQSPSNKVTEKGKDVELRCDPISGHTALYWYRQSLGQGLEFLIYFQGNSAPDKSGLPSDRFSAERTGGSVSTLTIQRTQQEDSAVYLCASSLDADKTGGQETQYFGPGTRLLVL.